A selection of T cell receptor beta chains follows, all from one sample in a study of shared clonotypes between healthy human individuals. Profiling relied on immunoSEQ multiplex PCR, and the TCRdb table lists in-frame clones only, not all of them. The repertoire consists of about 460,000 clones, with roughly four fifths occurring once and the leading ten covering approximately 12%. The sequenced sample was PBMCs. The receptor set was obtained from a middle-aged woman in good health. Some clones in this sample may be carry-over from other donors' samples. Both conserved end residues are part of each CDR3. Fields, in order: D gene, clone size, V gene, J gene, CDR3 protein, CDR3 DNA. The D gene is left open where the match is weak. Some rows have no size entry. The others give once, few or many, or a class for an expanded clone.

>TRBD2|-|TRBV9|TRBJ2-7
CASSPRVGGRPGYEQYF
TGTGCCAGCAGCCCACGGGTGGGCGGGAGGCCGGGTTACGAGCAGTACTTC
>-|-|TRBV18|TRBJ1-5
CASSPEMGVLDQPQHF
TGTGCCAGCTCACCTGAAATGGGCGTTTTAGATCAGCCCCAGCATTTT
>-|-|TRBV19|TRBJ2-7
CASSIAGLSYEQYF
TGTGCCAGTAGTATTGCAGGCCTCTCCTACGAGCAGTACTTC
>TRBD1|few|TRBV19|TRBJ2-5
CASSILGTGTQYF
TGTGCCAGTAGTATCTTGGGGACAGGGACCCAGTACTTC
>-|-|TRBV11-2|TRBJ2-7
CASSVSRRRYF
TGTGCCAGCAGTGTTAGTCGTAGGCGGTACTTC
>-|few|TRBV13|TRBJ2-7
CASSPRWGEQYF
TGTGCCAGCAGCCCCCGTTGGGGTGAGCAGTACTTC
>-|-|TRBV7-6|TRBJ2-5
CASSARRAGETQYF
TGTGCCAGCAGCGCCCGGAGGGCTGGGGAGACCCAGTACTTC
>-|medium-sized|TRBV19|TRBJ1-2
CASSIEPRLGYGYTF
TGTGCCAGTAGTATAGAGCCCAGGCTAGGGTATGGCTACACCTTC
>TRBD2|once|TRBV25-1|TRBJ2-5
CASSELFGGRRQETQYF
TGTGCCAGCAGTGAATTGTTTGGCGGGAGAAGGCAAGAGACCCAGTACTTC
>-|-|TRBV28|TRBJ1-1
CASMAGNTEAFF
TGTGCCAGCATGGCAGGGAACACTGAAGCTTTCTTT
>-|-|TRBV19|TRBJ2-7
CASSTLQGYEQYF
TGTGCCAGTAGTACCTTACAGGGTTACGAGCAGTACTTC
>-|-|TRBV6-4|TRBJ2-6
CASSGTGSGANVLTF
TGTGCCAGCAGTGGCACAGGCTCTGGGGCCAACGTCCTGACTTTC
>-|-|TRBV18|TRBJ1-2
CASSPEEGVGYTF
TGTGCCAGCTCACCAGAGGAGGGAGTAGGCTACACCTTC
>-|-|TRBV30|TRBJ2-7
CAWSGGGRPTYEQYF
TGTGCCTGGAGTGGGGGTGGGAGACCAACCTACGAGCAGTACTTC
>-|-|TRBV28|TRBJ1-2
CASGEGWGYTF
TGTGCTTCTGGGGAGGGTTGGGGCTACACCTTC
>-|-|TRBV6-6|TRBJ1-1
CASSYVMNTEAFF
TGTGCCAGCAGTTACGTAATGAACACTGAAGCTTTCTTT
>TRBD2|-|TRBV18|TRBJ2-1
CASSFGGAGAGGEQFF
TGTGCCAGCTCCTTCGGAGGAGCGGGAGCTGGAGGTGAGCAGTTCTTC
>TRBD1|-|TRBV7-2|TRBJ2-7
CASSWRGQGGEQYF
TGTGCCAGCAGCTGGAGGGGACAGGGTGGAGAGCAGTACTTC